This T cell receptor (beta chain) emerged from a study of blood T cells in healthy people across ages. This CDR3 spans 16 amino acids. CDR1 and CDR2 from the germline V gene are MNHEY and SMNVEV (reference sequence). V lost 4 bases and J 5 bases, leaving 18 bases between the germline ends. A second PCR, run for 7 to 11 cycles, used a sample-barcoded 5' primer plus a J-beta primer mix. MiXCR, applied by TCRdb to the 5' RACE reads, yields one record per CDR3 protein. The data show about 1.4 million distinct CDR3 sequences, around 55% seen once. This receptor was obtained from a man between 18 and 29 years old in good health. The gene calls are TRBV27 and TRBJ2-1; D is possibly TRBD2 (6 bases). The sample consisted of blood. DNA of the CDR3: TGTGCCAGCAGTTCCCTCGAATGGCGGGGCCACAATGAGCAGTTCTTC. The encoded protein is CASSSLEWRGHNEQFF.